These 22 T cell receptor beta chains originate from one sample sequenced in a study of blood T cells in healthy people across ages. A second about 7 to 11 cycle PCR used barcoded and J-beta primers. TCRdb reprocessed the 5' RACE reads with MiXCR, giving one entry per CDR3 protein. The sample lists about 1,000,000 distinct CDR3 sequences, around 43% occurring once. The sequenced sample consisted of blood. Receptor source: a woman in her sixties or seventies in good health.

For this clonotype: One junction end disagrees with the germline gene, perhaps due to a read error. The chain has TRBV20-1 and TRBJ1-4; perhaps TRBD1 as D (5 bases). CDR1 and CDR2 from the germline V gene are DFQATT and SNEGSKA (reference sequence). This CDR3 spans 14 amino acids. DNA for the CDR3: TGCAGTGCTTCGACAGACGCAACTATTGAAAAACTGTTTTTT. Protein product: CSASTDATIEKLFF.

This chain joins TRBV30 and TRBJ2-1; 8 bases are shared with TRBD2. J was trimmed by 9 bases and V by 0 bases; bases with no gene match: 4. The CDR3 contains 13 residues. Germline V CDR1 and CDR2: GTSNPN, SVGIG (reference sequence). The CDR3 spells CAWSVGTRVEQFF. The CDR3, as DNA: TGTGCCTGGAGTGTAGGGACTAGGGTTGAGCAGTTCTTC.

V gene TRBV20-1 combines with J gene TRBJ1-4, with D possibly being TRBD1 (6 bases). The CDR3 runs to 14 residues. Germline V gene sequence: CDR1 DFQATT, CDR2 SNEGSKA (reference sequence). Trimming pared 5 bases from V and 0 bases from J, leaving 10 bases between. The CDR3 reads CSAGPGATNEKLFF. CDR3 nucleotide sequence: TGCAGTGCTGGACCAGGGGCAACTAATGAAAAACTGTTTTTT.

This clonotype was observed a handful of times. This rearrangement joins TRBV20-1 to TRBJ2-7, with 11 positions matching TRBD2. Germline assignment: CDR1 DFQATT and CDR2 SNEGSKA (reference sequence). Unmatched junction bases numbered 5, after V lost 2 bases and J lost 5 bases. The CDR3 consists of 14 residues. CDR3 bases: TGCAGTGCTAGACCTAGCGGGAGGACCCACGAGCAGTACTTC. Translating it yields CSARPSGRTHEQYF.

The rearrangement uses TRBV20-1 and TRBJ1-2, with no clear D. The CDR3 extends over 14 amino acids. CDR1 and CDR2 (germline): DFQATT, SNEGSKA (reference sequence). The V end was cut by 0 bases, the J end by 5 bases, with 13 bases between. The CDR3 spells CSARDWNREYGYTF. For the CDR3, the DNA is TGCAGTGCTAGAGATTGGAACAGAGAGTATGGCTACACCTTC.

The rearrangement joins TRBV2 to TRBJ2-1, with D possibly matching TRBD2 (5 bases). The germline V and J ends were trimmed by 7 bases and 0 bases, with 13 bases remaining between them. Per the germline V gene, CDR1 is SNHLY and CDR2 is FYNNEI. There are 15 residues in the CDR3. In DNA, the CDR3 is TGTGCCAGCACTTGGACTGGGAGCTCCTACAATGAGCAGTTCTTC. Translated, it gives CASTWTGSSYNEQFF.

Comments on this clonotype: A junction end diverges from the germline sequence, so it may reflect a read error. V usage is TRBV9 and J usage is TRBJ2-3; D could derive from TRBD1 or TRBD2 (6 bases each). The CDR3 spans 17 residues. Germline loops: CDR1 SGDLS, CDR2 YYNGEE. The CDR3 is CASSAGGGTSPTDTRYF. The CDR3 nucleotides are TGTGCCAGCAGCGCCGGGGGCGGGACGAGCCCCACAGATACGCGGTATTTT.

As to this clonotype: A much more abundant neighbour one base away suggests this may be a read error. This chain uses TRBV20-1 with TRBJ1-2; 9 nucleotides line up with TRBD1. Looked up from germline, CDR1 is DFQATT and CDR2 is SNEGSKA (reference sequence). The CDR3 totals 13 residues. Trimming at V came to 5 bases and at J to 6 bases, leaving 7 bases not matched to a gene. The CDR3 spells CSAHTTGGHGYTF. In DNA, the CDR3 is TGCAGTGCTCACACGACAGGGGGGCATGGCTACACCTTC.

This clonotype was found many times. The chain links TRBV13 to TRBJ2-7, with D perhaps being TRBD1 or TRBD2 (7 bases each). V gave up 0 bases and J gave up 3 bases, with 12 bases separating them. Per the germline V gene, CDR1 is PRHDT and CDR2 is FYEKMQ (reference sequence). CDR3 length: 15 amino acids. CDR3 loop: CASSLGRGGGYEQYF. In DNA form, the CDR3 reads TGTGCCAGCAGCTTAGGCAGGGGGGGAGGCTACGAGCAGTACTTC.

The J gene is TRBJ1-5, the V gene TRBV28, with D uncertain. The germline V and J ends were trimmed by 4 bases and 1 base, with 8 bases remaining between them. CDR1 and CDR2 (germline): MDHEN, SYDVKM. The CDR3 extends over 14 amino acids. CDR3 sequence: CASSYRGSNQPQHF. The CDR3 DNA follows: TGTGCCAGCAGTTATCGGGGAAGCAATCAGCCCCAGCATTTT.

This clonotype has a handful of counts. The V and J genes are TRBV2 and TRBJ2-7; tentatively, D is TRBD2 (5 bases). V lost 1 base to trimming and J lost 2 bases, with 9 bases between them. Germline CDR1 is SNHLY and CDR2 is FYNNEI. This CDR3 spans 14 amino acids. Written as DNA, the CDR3 is TGTGCCAGCAGTGAAGGGAGCGGACCCTACGAGCAGTACTTC. Protein product: CASSEGSGPYEQYF.

This clonotype was counted only a few times. The V gene is TRBV11-1, the J gene TRBJ2-6, with TRBD1 identical over 7 bases. This CDR3 has 17 residues. J was trimmed by 1 base and V by 5 bases; bases with no gene match: 8. Germline values: CDR1 SGHAT, CDR2 FQDESV (reference sequence). As DNA, the CDR3 is TGTGCCAGCAGCCCAACCGGGACAGCTTCTGGGGCCAACGTCCTGACTTTC. Protein product: CASSPTGTASGANVLTF.

The chain combines TRBV20-1 with TRBJ2-2; D is ambiguous. The CDR3 consists of 15 residues. CDR1 is DFQATT and CDR2 is SNEGSKA in the germline V gene (reference sequence). V lost 2 bases and J 1 base, leaving 11 bases between the germline ends. The DNA for the CDR3 is TGCAGTGCTAGATCATGGCAGAAGAACACCGGGGAGCTGTTTTTT. Its translation: CSARSWQKNTGELFF.

J is TRBJ2-7 and V is TRBV12-3 or TRBV12-4; D not resolved. V lost 3 bases and J lost 4, with 10 bases in between. This CDR3 has 13 amino acids. Here the CDR3 reads CASSFRWGYEQYF. The CDR3 coding sequence is TGTGCCAGCAGTTTCCGATGGGGTTACGAGCAGTACTTC.

The table lists this clonotype with a few counts. The chain has TRBV12-3 or TRBV12-4 and TRBJ1-4; D gene unclear. The germline V and J ends were trimmed by 6 bases and 7 bases, with 12 bases remaining between them. The CDR3 is 13 amino acids. This CDR3 is CASSPGGGEKLFF. The CDR3, as DNA: TGTGCCAGCAGCCCCGGCGGCGGTGAAAAACTGTTTTTT.

Turning to this clonotype: This clone may be a read error of a much larger clone one base away. The rearrangement uses TRBV29-1 and TRBJ1-4, with a possible D match to TRBD1 (6 bases). The CDR3 runs to 12 residues. Per the germline V gene, CDR1 is SQVTM and CDR2 is ANQGSEA. With 7 bases removed from V and 5 bases from J, the gap between germline ends came to 11 bases. The CDR3 region has the DNA TGCAGCGCCCGGACAGACAATGAAAAACTGTTTTTT. It specifies CSARTDNEKLFF.

This chain links TRBV7-9 with TRBJ2-5; the D gene could be TRBD1 or TRBD2 (5 bases each). The CDR3 spans 15 residues. CDR1 is SEHNR, CDR2 FQNEAQ, per germline (reference sequence). Trimming took off 5 bases at V and 2 bases at J, with 15 bases between the two ends. CDR3 in DNA: TGTGCCAGCAGCCCGCCGGTTGGGGGACAAGAGACCCAGTACTTC. It yields the protein CASSPPVGGQETQYF.

The chain uses TRBV2 and TRBJ2-7; 8 bases align to TRBD1. The CDR3 consists of 19 residues. Germline assignment: CDR1 SNHLY and CDR2 FYNNEI. V lost 2 bases to trimming and J lost 2 bases; unmatched junction nucleotides: 17. The CDR3 coding sequence is TGTGCCAGCAGTGAATCAAAATGGACAGGGTTGTGGTTCGCCTACGAGCAGTACTTC. It specifies CASSESKWTGLWFAYEQYF.

The gene calls are TRBV29-1 and TRBJ2-7, with 7 bases matching TRBD1. This CDR3 has 14 amino acids. V lost 8 bases to trimming and J lost 7 bases; unmatched junction nucleotides: 17. CDR1 is SQVTM and CDR2 is ANQGSEA in the germline V gene. As DNA, the CDR3 is TGCAGCTACGCCAGACAGGGAAGGTACAATGAGCAGTACTTC. Its protein is CSYARQGRYNEQYF.

The chain recombines TRBV5-5 with TRBJ1-2; D uncertain. CDR1 and CDR2 from the germline V gene are SGHKS and YYEKEE (reference sequence). The CDR3 length is 13 residues. V shed 6 bases and J shed 7 bases, with 16 bases lying between them. In DNA form, the CDR3 reads TGTGCCAGCACCGTTGACGGTATCGCTGGCTACACCTTC. Protein sequence: CASTVDGIAGYTF.

This clonotype was observed a few times. The chain employs TRBV3-1 and TRBJ1-4; D is undetermined. The germline V and J ends were trimmed by 0 bases and 8 bases, with 13 bases remaining between them. The CDR3 covers 15 residues. Germline loops: CDR1 LGHDT, CDR2 YNNKEL (reference sequence). The CDR3 loop is CASSQDWWEREKLFF. The CDR3 DNA reads TGTGCCAGCAGCCAAGATTGGTGGGAGAGGGAAAAACTGTTTTTT. Full variable domain (outside the CDR3, taken from reference TRBV3-1 and TRBJ1-4): DTAVSQTPKYLVTQMGNDKSIKCEQNLGHDTMYWYKQDSKKFLKIMFSYNNKELIINETVPNRFSPKSPDKAHLNLHINSLELGDSAVYFCASSQDWWEREKLFFGSGTQLSVL.

This clonotype was observed once. The rearrangement joins TRBV7-9 to TRBJ2-6, with D perhaps matching TRBD2 (6 bases). Per germline, CDR1 SEHNR and CDR2 FQNEAQ (reference sequence). This CDR3 region has 16 residues. V was clipped by 8 bases and J by 0 bases, with 14 bases between them. The CDR3 loop is CASGGNRPSGANVLTF. Written as DNA, the CDR3 is TGTGCCAGCGGCGGGAACAGACCCTCTGGGGCCAACGTCCTGACTTTC.